What follows describes a single T cell receptor beta chain. As yet, its antigen is unknown. A quantitative 5'-RACE method, one with molecular barcodes, was used to make TCR beta libraries. TCRdb redid the calling of the 5' RACE reads with MiXCR, one entry per CDR3 protein. Of a few hundred thousand distinct CDR3 sequences detected, 6.5% to 10% appear once; the ten largest clones hold roughly 14%. This specimen belongs to a study of CD8 T cells in ankylosing spondylitis. Trimming at V came to 4 bases and at J to 4 bases, leaving 11 bases not matched to a gene. Germline V gene sequence: CDR1 SGHRS, CDR2 YFSETQ. CDR3 length equals 15 residues. Study-wide results and limits: Ankylosing spondylitis blood appeared to be characterized by a TCR beta motif of several highly homologous variants. Some of these motif variants have turned up before, in reports on reactive arthritis synovial fluid and blood. With a CD8+ phenotype, disease-linked clones were relatively rare in peripheral blood. It was reported that disease-linked clones were significantly enriched in matched ankylosing spondylitis synovial fluid.

This rearrangement joins TRBV5-1 to TRBJ2-7; 7 nucleotides agree with TRBD1. The sequenced material came from blood, either unsorted or a sorted T cell fraction (not recorded which). The sequence derives from a male donor with ankylosing spondylitis. This CDR3 is CASSPDRTGPYEQYF. DNA for the CDR3: TGCGCCAGCAGCCCGGACCGGACAGGACCGTACGAGCAGTACTTC. Full variable domain (missing parts from reference TRBV5-1 and TRBJ2-7): KAGVTQTPRYLIKTRGQQVTLSCSPISGHRSVSWYQQTPGQGLQFLFEYFSETQRNKGNFPGRFSGRQFSNSRSEMNVSTLELGDSALYLCASSPDRTGPYEQYFGPGTRLTVT.